This is a list of T cell receptor beta chains from one sample in a study of beta chain features in type 1 diabetes. Profiling relied on immunoSEQ multiplex PCR, and the TCRdb table lists in-frame clones only, not all of them. Counted here are fewer than 650,000 clones, about 16% occurring once; the ten biggest clones make up around 0.1%. Sequences were obtained from naive CD4+ T cells from blood. All receptors come from a man aged 18 to 30 in good health. The CDR3 runs from the conserved cysteine through the conserved F or W. The D gene is left open where the match is weak. Expanded clones get a size class; other rows say once, few or many, or leave the size out.

J | D | V | size | DNA | CDR3
TRBJ1-5 | . | TRBV10-3 | few | TGTGCCATCAGTGATCGCGCGAATCAGCCCCAGCATTTT | CAISDRANQPQHF
TRBJ1-5 | . | TRBV7-2 | few | TGTGCCAGCAGCTTAGATACTCAGCCCCAGCATTTT | CASSLDTQPQHF
TRBJ2-7 | . | TRBV13 | . | TGTGCCAGCAGCTTACTAGCCGGCCCATCACGAACCTACGAGCAGTACTTC | CASSLLAGPSRTYEQYF
TRBJ1-3 | . | TRBV15 | . | TGTGCCACCAGCAGAGTCAGGGCGGGCGGAAACACCATATATTTT | CATSRVRAGGNTIYF
TRBJ2-7 | . | TRBV25-1 | . | TGTGCCAGCCGTAGGACGGGTTTATCTTACGGGCAGTACTTC | CASRRTGLSYGQYF
TRBJ2-1 | TRBD2 | TRBV7-2 | few | TGTGCCAGCAGCTTAGCGGTAGGACTAGCGGGGGTGGAGCAGTTCTTC | CASSLAVGLAGVEQFF
TRBJ1-1 | TRBD1 | TRBV2 | . | TGTGCCAGCATTTTGACAGGGGGGATGAACACTGAAGCTTTCTTT | CASILTGGMNTEAFF
TRBJ2-2 | TRBD1 | TRBV5-6 | . | TGTGCCAGCAGCGACTCCGGGACAGGGGACACCGGGGAGCTGTTTTTT | CASSDSGTGDTGELFF
TRBJ2-2 | TRBD1 | TRBV25-1 | . | TGTGCCAGCAGTGAAGCTTACAGGGGTACCGGGGAGCTGTTTTTT | CASSEAYRGTGELFF
TRBJ1-2 | . | TRBV11-1 | few | TGTGCCAGCAGCTTACGACAAGACTATGGCTACACCTTC | CASSLRQDYGYTF
TRBJ2-7 | TRBD1 | TRBV4-1 | . | TGCGCCAGCAGCCTGACCCCGGGACAGGGGCCGGACGAGCAGTACTTC | CASSLTPGQGPDEQYF
TRBJ2-7 | . | TRBV7-2 | . | TGTGCCAGCAGCTTAGACCCCTACGAGCAGTACTTC | CASSLDPYEQYF
TRBJ2-3 | . | TRBV27 | few | TGTGCCAGCAGTCGTCAACAGGGAGATACGCAGTATTTT | CASSRQQGDTQYF
TRBJ2-3 | TRBD1 | TRBV6-5 | once | TGTGCCAGCAAAAAGACAGGGGCCAGCACAGATACGCAGTATTTT | CASKKTGASTDTQYF
TRBJ1-2 | . | TRBV5-1 | few | TGCGCCAGCAGCCCCAGGGCAGGATCCAACTATGGCTACACCTTC | CASSPRAGSNYGYTF
TRBJ2-1 | TRBD2 | TRBV27 | . | TGTGCCAGCAGCCTTTCATTCTCGACTAGCGGTAGTGAGCAGTTCTTC | CASSLSFSTSGSEQFF
TRBJ2-7 | TRBD1 | TRBV6-5 | . | TGTGCCAGCAGTTTACCGGGACAGGGACTATACGAGCAGTACTTC | CASSLPGQGLYEQYF
TRBJ2-7 | . | TRBV4-3 | few | TGCGCCAGCAGCCAAGGAACAGACGACGAGCAGTACTTC | CASSQGTDDEQYF
TRBJ2-7 | TRBD1 | TRBV28 | few | TGCTCCGTGGGACAGGGGTCCTACGAGCAGTACTTC | CSVGQGSYEQYF
TRBJ2-3 | TRBD2 | TRBV4-2 | . | TGTGCCAGCAGCCCCCGACTAGCGGGAGCCACAGATACGCAGTATTTT | CASSPRLAGATDTQYF
TRBJ2-5 | . | TRBV18 | . | TGTGCCAGCTCACCACGGTTGCAGGCCCTCCAAGAGACCCAGTACTTC | CASSPRLQALQETQYF
TRBJ1-5 | . | TRBV6-5 | . | TGTGCCAGCACCGCCTATAGCAATCAGCCCCAGCATTTT | CASTAYSNQPQHF
TRBJ2-1 | . | TRBV5-4 | many | TGTGCCAGCAGCTCATCGACTATTGAGCAGTTCTTC | CASSSSTIEQFF
TRBJ1-1 | . | TRBV5-4 | . | TGTGCCAGCAGCTTGGATCTGGAGATGAACACTGAAGCTTTCTTT | CASSLDLEMNTEAFF
TRBJ1-1 | TRBD1 | TRBV19 | . | TGTGCCAGTAGACCGCAGGGGGCGGTGAACACTGAAGCTTTCTTT | CASRPQGAVNTEAFF
TRBJ1-5 | TRBD1 | TRBV4-3 | . | TGCGCCAGCACCCTTATAGGGACAGGGAGTTTCACCCTTAATCAGCCCCAGCATTTT | CASTLIGTGSFTLNQPQHF
TRBJ2-7 | TRBD2 | TRBV25-1 | few | TGTGCCAGCAGTGAATATAGCGGGAGTTGGTACGAGCAGTACTTC | CASSEYSGSWYEQYF
TRBJ2-1 | TRBD2 | TRBV9 | few | TGTGCCAGCCGGTTGGGGCTAGCGGACCCCTCCTACAATGAGCAGTTCTTC | CASRLGLADPSYNEQFF
TRBJ2-7 | . | TRBV25-1 | . | TGTGCCAGCAGTGCAGGCAGGGAATTAAGGCAGTACTTC | CASSAGRELRQYF
TRBJ2-1 | TRBD2 | TRBV5-1 | . | TGCGCCAGCAGCTTGGGTGGTCTAGCGGGGGACAATGAGCAGTTCTTC | CASSLGGLAGDNEQFF
TRBJ2-3 | TRBD2 | TRBV9 | . | TGTGCCAGCAGCGGACTGGGACTAGCGGGAGTAGCAGATACGCAGTATTTT | CASSGLGLAGVADTQYF
TRBJ2-5 | . | TRBV5-1 | . | TGCGCCAGCAGCCCAGGGCAAGAGACCCAGTACTTC | CASSPGQETQYF
TRBJ1-4 | TRBD1 | TRBV2 | . | TGTGCCAGCATGGGTACAGGGGTCGGTGAAAAACTGTTTTTT | CASMGTGVGEKLFF
TRBJ1-1 | TRBD1 | TRBV5-4 | few | TGTGCCAGCAGCGTCGGACAGGGAAGAGGCACTGAAGCTTTCTTT | CASSVGQGRGTEAFF
TRBJ2-5 | TRBD2 | TRBV11-2 | few | TGTGCCAGCAGCTCCTTTCCTAGCGGGGGGTACCAAGAGACCCAGTACTTC | CASSSFPSGGYQETQYF
TRBJ2-3 | . | TRBV9 | few | TGTGCCAGCAGCGCCGCTACAGATACGCAGTATTTT | CASSAATDTQYF
TRBJ1-5 | . | TRBV10-3 | few | TGTGCCATCAGTGAGTCGCAGAGAAGCTATCAGCCCCAGCATTTT | CAISESQRSYQPQHF
TRBJ2-7 | . | TRBV7-2 | . | TGTGCCAGCAGCTTAGTTGGCTCGAAGGGGCGCGAGCAGTACTTC | CASSLVGSKGREQYF
TRBJ2-3 | TRBD1 | TRBV10-3 | few | TGTGCCATCAGGGGACAGGGGGCAGATACGCAGTATTTT | CAIRGQGADTQYF
TRBJ2-5 | TRBD1 | TRBV7-6 | few | TGTGCCAGCAGCTCGGACAGGGGCCAAGAGACCCAGTACTTC | CASSSDRGQETQYF
TRBJ1-4 | TRBD1 | TRBV18 | . | TGTGCCAGCTCCCTCTACAGGGGCTCCCGTTCGGCTAATGAAAAACTGTTTTTT | CASSLYRGSRSANEKLFF
TRBJ2-7 | . | TRBV5-1 | . | TGCGCCAGCAGCTTGATAAGGGGAGTGGGCCACGAGCAGTACTTC | CASSLIRGVGHEQYF
TRBJ1-3 | . | TRBV7-3 | few | TGTGCCAGCAGCTTGACGGGGGTTGGAAACACCATATATTTT | CASSLTGVGNTIYF
TRBJ2-5 | TRBD1 | TRBV28 | few | TGTGCCAGCAGTGGCGGAGGACAGGGGAGGGAGGAGACCCAGTACTTC | CASSGGGQGREETQYF
TRBJ2-7 | . | TRBV10-3 | . | TGTGCCATCAGTGATCGGCTCAACTCCTACGAGCAGTACTTC | CAISDRLNSYEQYF
TRBJ2-7 | . | TRBV11-3 | . | TGTGCCAGCAGCTTCGCGCAGGGCTACGAGCAGTACTTC | CASSFAQGYEQYF
TRBJ2-2 | . | TRBV30 | . | TGTGCCTGGAACCGGGGGTGGACCGGGGAGCTGTTTTTT | CAWNRGWTGELFF
TRBJ1-2 | TRBD1 | TRBV4-1 | few | TGCGCCAGCACTTCCTCCGGGACAGGGCCTTTTAACTATGGCTACACCTTC | CASTSSGTGPFNYGYTF
TRBJ1-4 | . | TRBV9 | . | TGTGCCAGCAGCCCCCAGGGTCCCCCTAATGAAAAACTGTTTTTT | CASSPQGPPNEKLFF
TRBJ1-4 | . | TRBV11-2 | . | TGTGCCAGCAGGAGGCCGGGACGAATTAATGAAAAACTGTTTTTT | CASRRPGRINEKLFF
TRBJ1-1 | . | TRBV7-2 | . | TGTGCCAGCAGTTGGGACGGATACACTGAAGCTTTCTTT | CASSWDGYTEAFF